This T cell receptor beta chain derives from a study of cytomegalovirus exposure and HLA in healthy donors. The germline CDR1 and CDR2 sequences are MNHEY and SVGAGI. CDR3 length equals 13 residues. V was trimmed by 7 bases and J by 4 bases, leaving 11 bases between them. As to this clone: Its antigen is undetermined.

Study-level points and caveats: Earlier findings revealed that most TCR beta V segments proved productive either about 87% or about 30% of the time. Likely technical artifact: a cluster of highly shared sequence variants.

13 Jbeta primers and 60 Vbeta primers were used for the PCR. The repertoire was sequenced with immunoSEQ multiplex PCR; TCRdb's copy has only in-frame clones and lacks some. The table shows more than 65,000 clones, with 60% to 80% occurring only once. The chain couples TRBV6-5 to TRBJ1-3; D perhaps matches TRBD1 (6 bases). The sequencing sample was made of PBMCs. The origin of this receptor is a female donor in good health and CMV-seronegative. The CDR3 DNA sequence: TGTGCCAGCAAAGTGACAGGAGGAAACACCATATATTTT. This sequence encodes CASKVTGGNTIYF.